The rows below give T cell receptor beta chains drawn from one sample of a study of shared clonotypes between healthy human individuals. Measured with immunoSEQ multiplex PCR; TCRdb has only the in-frame clones, and not every one. Seen here are under 1,100,000 clones, about 75% observed once, and the top ten hold about 1.4%. Input material: memory CD4+ T cells sorted from blood. The receptors stem from a young man in good health. Both conserved end residues are part of each CDR3. A D gene is named only where the DNA matches it firmly. Part of the rows lack a size; the others show once, few, many or a class for expanded clones.

TRBJ2-7	14	TRBD2	TRBV30	.	TGTGCCTGGAGTGGGGTAGCGGGCACCTACGAGCAGTACTTC	CAWSGVAGTYEQYF
TRBJ1-2	16	.	TRBV5-4	.	TGTGCCAGCAGCTCGTGGGGACGCAGGATGAACTATGGCTACACCTTC	CASSSWGRRMNYGYTF
TRBJ1-5	15	.	TRBV19	.	TGTGCCAGTAGTATCTCCAGTAATAGCAATCAGCCCCAGCATTTT	CASSISSNSNQPQHF
TRBJ2-7	15	.	TRBV10-1	.	TGCGCCAGCAGTGCCCGAACGGGTGGTATCTACGAGCAGTACTTC	CASSARTGGIYEQYF
TRBJ1-4	16	.	TRBV5-6	.	TGTGCCAGCAGCCCCTGGGCCGCCCCGGCGGTGGGAAACCTGTTTTTT	CASSPWAAPAVGNLFF
TRBJ2-7	14	TRBD1	TRBV7-2	.	TGTGCCAGCAGCATAGGGACAGGGCTGAGGGAGCAGTACTTC	CASSIGTGLREQYF
TRBJ2-5	15	TRBD2	TRBV5-8	.	TGTGCCAGCAGCTCGGGGGGGAGGGTCGTAGAGACCCAGTACTTC	CASSSGGRVVETQYF
TRBJ1-1	8	.	TRBV29-1	few	TGCAGCGTTGAAGGAGGCGGCTTT	CSVEGGGF
TRBJ1-2	13	.	TRBV7-8	.	TGTGCCAGCAGCTTGAACTGGGGAGATGGCTACACCTTC	CASSLNWGDGYTF
TRBJ2-7	16	TRBD1	TRBV28	.	TGTGCCAGCAGTGGGGCACAGGGGGCCTGGGCTAGCGAGCAGTACTTC	CASSGAQGAWASEQYF
TRBJ1-5	19	.	TRBV21-1	.	TGTGCCAGCAGCATATCAAACCGGGACAGGAGATCGCTCAGTCAGCCCCAGCATTTT	CASSISNRDRRSLSQPQHF
TRBJ1-1	13	.	TRBV7-2	.	TGTGCCAGCAGCTTAGGCTCGAACACTGAAGCTTTCTTT	CASSLGSNTEAFF
TRBJ1-2	13	.	TRBV5-1	.	TGCGCCAGCAGCTCCCGGGACACCTATGGCTACACCTTC	CASSSRDTYGYTF
TRBJ2-3	14	.	TRBV19	.	TGTGCCAGTAGTGCGGGACAGCTCACAGATACGCAGTATTTT	CASSAGQLTDTQYF
TRBJ1-3	13	.	TRBV18	few	TGTGCCAGCTCGGATATAGTAGGAAACACCATATATTTT	CASSDIVGNTIYF
TRBJ2-1	11	.	TRBV10-2	.	TGCGCCACGGACACTTTGGGTGAGCAGTTCTTC	CATDTLGEQFF
TRBJ2-2	12	.	TRBV6-1	.	TGTGCCAGCAGGGTGGGGGCCGGGGAGCTGTTTTTT	CASRVGAGELFF
TRBJ1-5	15	.	TRBV10-2	.	TGCGCCAGCAGCCTGGAGGGGGGAGGGAATCAGCCCCAGCATTTT	CASSLEGGGNQPQHF
TRBJ1-2	15	TRBD1	TRBV19	.	TGTGCCAGTAGTATATGGGACAGGAATTCCTATGGCTACACCTTC	CASSIWDRNSYGYTF
TRBJ1-5	13	.	TRBV10-3	.	TGTGCCATCAGTGAGCGAAGGGATCAGCCCCAGCATTTT	CAISERRDQPQHF
TRBJ2-1	15	.	TRBV7-7	once	TGTGCTAGCAGTCCTGGGGCGGGGAACTACAATGAGCAGTTCTTC	CASSPGAGNYNEQFF
TRBJ2-4	19	.	TRBV5-1	.	TGCGCCAGCAGCTTGGGGGAGTGGCAGTCACGAATGGTCAAAAACATTCAGTACTTC	CASSLGEWQSRMVKNIQYF
TRBJ1-2	13	TRBD1	TRBV5-6	once	TGTGCCAGCAGCCGGGACAGTAACTATGGCTACACCTTC	CASSRDSNYGYTF
TRBJ1-5	13	.	TRBV28	few	TGTGCCAGCAGTTCCGGGAACAATCAGCCCCAGCATTTT	CASSSGNNQPQHF
TRBJ1-1	15	.	TRBV19	few	TGTGCCAGTCAAAGCAGGCCCGGGGAGGGCACTGAAGCTTTCTTT	CASQSRPGEGTEAFF
TRBJ1-1	14	.	TRBV10-3	.	TGTGCCATCAGTGAGAGGCAGGCCGACGCTGAAGCTTTCTTT	CAISERQADAEAFF
TRBJ2-3	15	TRBD2	TRBV5-6	.	TGTGCCAGCAGCTTGGGACTAGCGGGATTTGATACGCAGTATTTT	CASSLGLAGFDTQYF
TRBJ2-2	13	TRBD1	TRBV7-2	.	TGTGCCAGCAGCGGACAGGGGGCCGGGGAGCTGTTTTTT	CASSGQGAGELFF
TRBJ2-5	14	.	TRBV11-2	.	TGTGCCAGCAGCCTCTCCCAGACTCGGGGGACCCAGTACTTC	CASSLSQTRGTQYF
TRBJ1-1	14	.	TRBV7-2	.	TGTGCCAGCAGCTTATCCAGGGCGAACACTGAAGCTTTCTTT	CASSLSRANTEAFF